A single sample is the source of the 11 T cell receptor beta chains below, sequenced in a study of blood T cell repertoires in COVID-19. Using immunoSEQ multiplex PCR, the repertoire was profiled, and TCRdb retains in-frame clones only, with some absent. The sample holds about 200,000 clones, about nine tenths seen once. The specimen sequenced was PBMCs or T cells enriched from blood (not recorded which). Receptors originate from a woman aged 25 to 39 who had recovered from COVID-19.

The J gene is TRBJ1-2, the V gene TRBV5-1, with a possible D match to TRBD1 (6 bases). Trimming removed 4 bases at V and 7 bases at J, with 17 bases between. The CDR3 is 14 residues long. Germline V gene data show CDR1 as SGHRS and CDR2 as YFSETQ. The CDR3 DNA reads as TGCGCCAGCAGCCACAACATCAGGGGAAGTGGCTACACCTTC. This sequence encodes CASSHNIRGSGYTF.

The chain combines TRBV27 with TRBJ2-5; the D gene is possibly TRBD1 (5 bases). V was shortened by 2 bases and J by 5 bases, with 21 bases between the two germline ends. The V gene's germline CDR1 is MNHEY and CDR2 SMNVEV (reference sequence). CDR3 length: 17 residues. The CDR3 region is CASSLRLRGRDTETQYF. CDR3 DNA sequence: TGTGCCAGCAGTTTACGTCTCCGTGGCAGGGATACTGAGACCCAGTACTTC.

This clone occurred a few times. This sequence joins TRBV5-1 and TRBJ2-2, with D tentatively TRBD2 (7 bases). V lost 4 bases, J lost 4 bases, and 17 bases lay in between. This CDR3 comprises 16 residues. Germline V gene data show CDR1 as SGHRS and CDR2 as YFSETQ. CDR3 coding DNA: TGCGCCAGCAGCCTTGGGCCGGGGGGCGTCACCGGGGAGCTGTTTTTT. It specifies CASSLGPGGVTGELFF.

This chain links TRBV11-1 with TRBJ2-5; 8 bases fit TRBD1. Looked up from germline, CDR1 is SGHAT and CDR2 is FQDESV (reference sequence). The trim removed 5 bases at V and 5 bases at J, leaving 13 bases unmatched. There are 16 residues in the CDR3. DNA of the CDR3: TGTGCCAGCAGCGGAAGCGTGGACAGGGCGATGGAGACCCAGTACTTC. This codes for CASSGSVDRAMETQYF.

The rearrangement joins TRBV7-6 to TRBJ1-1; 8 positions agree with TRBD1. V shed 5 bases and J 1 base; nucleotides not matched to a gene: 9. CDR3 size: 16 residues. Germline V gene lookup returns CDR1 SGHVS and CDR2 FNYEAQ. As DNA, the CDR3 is TGTGCCAGCAGCCCACGACCCGGACAGGGGAACACTGAAGCTTTCTTT. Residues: CASSPRPGQGNTEAFF.

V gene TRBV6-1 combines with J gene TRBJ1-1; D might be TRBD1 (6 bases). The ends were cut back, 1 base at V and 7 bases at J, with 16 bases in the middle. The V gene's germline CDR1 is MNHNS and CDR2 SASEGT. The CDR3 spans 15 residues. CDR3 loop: CASSEVRGRGGEAFF. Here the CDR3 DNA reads TGTGCCAGCAGTGAAGTCAGGGGTCGGGGTGGTGAAGCTTTCTTT.

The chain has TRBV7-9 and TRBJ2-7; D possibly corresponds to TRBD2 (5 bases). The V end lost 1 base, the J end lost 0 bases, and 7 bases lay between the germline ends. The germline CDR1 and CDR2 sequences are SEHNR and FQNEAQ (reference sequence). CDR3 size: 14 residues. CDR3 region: CASSLGAGSYEQYF. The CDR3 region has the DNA TGTGCCAGCAGCTTAGGCGCGGGCTCCTACGAGCAGTACTTC.

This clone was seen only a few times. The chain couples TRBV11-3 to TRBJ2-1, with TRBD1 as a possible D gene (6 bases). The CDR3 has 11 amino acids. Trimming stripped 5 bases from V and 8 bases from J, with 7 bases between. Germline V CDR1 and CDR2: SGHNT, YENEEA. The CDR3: CASSPGDEQFF. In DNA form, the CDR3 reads TGTGCCAGCAGCCCAGGGGATGAGCAGTTCTTC.

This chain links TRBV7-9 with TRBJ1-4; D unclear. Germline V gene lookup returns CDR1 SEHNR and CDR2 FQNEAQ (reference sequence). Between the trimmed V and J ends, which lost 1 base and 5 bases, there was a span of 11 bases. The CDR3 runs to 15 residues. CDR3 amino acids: CASSLDGGGNEKLFF. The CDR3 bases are TGTGCCAGCAGCTTAGATGGCGGCGGGAATGAAAAACTGTTTTTT. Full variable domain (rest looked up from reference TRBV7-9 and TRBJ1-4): DTGVSQNPRHKITKRGQNVTFRCDPISEHNRLYWYRQTLGQGPEFLTYFQNEAQLEKSRLLSDRFSAERPKGSFSTLEIQRTEQGDSAMYLCASSLDGGGNEKLFFGSGTQLSVL.

The CDR3 nucleotides are TGTGCCAGCAGCCCGCAGGGTGGGGGGGAAGAGACCCAGTACTTC. Its protein is CASSPQGGGEETQYF. This chain connects TRBV7-2 to TRBJ2-5; 7 nucleotides line up with TRBD2. Germline V gives CDR1 SGHTA, CDR2 FQGNSA. Unmatched junction bases numbered 9, after V lost 5 bases and J lost 3 bases. The CDR3 loop spans 15 amino acids.

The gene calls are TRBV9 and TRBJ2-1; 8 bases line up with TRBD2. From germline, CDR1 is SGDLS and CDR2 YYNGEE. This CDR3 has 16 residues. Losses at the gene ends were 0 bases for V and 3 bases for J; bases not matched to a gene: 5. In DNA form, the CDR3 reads TGTGCCAGCAGCGTAGTAGGGCGGGGGGACTACAATGAGCAGTTCTTC. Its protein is CASSVVGRGDYNEQFF.